This T cell receptor beta chain derives from a study of T cells in localized non-small cell lung cancer (dated by TCRdb to about 2020). Notes on the research overall: The study examined T cell repertoires in hundreds of patients with early-stage NSCLC and compared tumors with uninvolved tumor-adjacent lungs. All 240 or so NSCLC patients in the cohort were treatment-naive and had localized lung tumors that were resected. NSCLC patients had a mean age of around 70 years, and around 130 were male and 85 to 110 female.

Note on this clone: The target of this receptor is not known. Compared with germline, one end of the junction differs, possibly owing to a read error.

Study-level results and caveats: A median of roughly 58 of the top 100 tumor clones were detected in paired uninvolved adjacent lung, and under 30 of these tumor clones were also found among the top 100 clones of the paired uninvolved adjacent lung. Higher blood T cell density associated with longer overall survival, while higher adjacent-lung clonality associated with shorter survival. Because the study design was exploratory, TCR variables were selected using unadjusted p-values without false-discovery rate correction. Uninvolved tumor-adjacent lung showed the highest T cell clonality, higher than tumor, which suggests more focused antigenic responses in the adjacent lung. Because multi-region sequencing of the tumors was not done, intratumor heterogeneity could not be ruled out.

At diagnosis, tumor, uninvolved tumor-adjacent lung and peripheral blood were collected and then preserved as a mix of FFPE and fresh-frozen material. The immunoSEQ Assay was used to sequence TCR beta CDR3 regions from DNA. The paper's processing steps were these. To compute T cell density, TCR beta template counts were normalized to usable DNA, which was estimated by amplifying housekeeping genes. Using the preseqR package, richness was estimated by extrapolating to 120,000 templates for tissue samples and 400,000 templates for PBMC samples. Clonality was defined by subtracting Pielou's evenness from one. To identify tissue-enriched TCRs, differential abundance testing was run on productive amino-acid clonotypes with a minimum total count of 5 and an alpha of 0.1. The Jaccard Index and the Morisita Overlap Index were used to measure repertoire overlap between compartments. GLIPH grouped TCR beta CDR3s together with public tetramer-defined viral CDR3s, and a viral motif had to include at least three viral sequences and also show V-gene enrichment. The table comes from immuneACCESS by way of TCRdb, which keeps in-frame sequences with V and J called. Part of the clones is missing from these tables; in studies checked, under half for an unresolved V gene and the rest for unknown reasons. The V and J calls and clone size come from that table; D and trimming were worked out from the DNA. The sample table contains 2,500 or so clones; only one count was recorded for approximately 25% of them. Together, the top ten hold about 16% of the sample.

The CDR3, from cysteine to phenylalanine, totals 15 residues. Just the 45-base CDR3 DNA is kept, in frame starting at base 1. CDR1 is given as GTSNPN and CDR2 as SVGIG, both from the germline V gene (reference sequence). This TCR was sampled from an older female donor with stage I lung adenocarcinoma. Recombination linked TRBV30 to TRBJ2-7; the junction holds 9 bases that match TRBD1. The sample here was lung tumor tissue, taken before any cancer treatment. In nucleotide form, the sequence is TGTGCCTGGAGTGTACGGGACAGGGAGTCCTCCGAGCAGTACTTC. Its product reads: CAWSVRDRESSEQYF.